This T cell receptor (beta chain) was recorded in a study of blood T cell repertoires in COVID-19. Trimming stripped 5 bases from V and 7 bases from J, with 12 bases between. Per germline, CDR1 SNHLY and CDR2 FYNNEI. The CDR3 loop spans 14 amino acids. Profiled with immunoSEQ multiplex PCR; TCRdb holds only in-frame clones, not every one. There are 120,000 to 150,000 clones in the sample; 80% to 90% occur only once, and 8% lies in the top ten. The material sequenced was peripheral blood. The TCR sequence derives from a woman in her sixties with COVID-19, enrolled during active disease. The gene calls are TRBV2 and TRBJ1-6, with D possibly matching TRBD1 (5 bases). The CDR3 spells CASSLRAENSPLHF. The CDR3 coding sequence is TGTGCCAGCAGTCTCAGGGCCGAGAATTCACCCCTCCACTTT. Full variable domain (remainder filled in from reference TRBV2 and TRBJ1-6): EPEVTQTPSHQVTQMGQEVILRCVPISNHLYFYWYRQILGQKVEFLVSFYNNEISEKSEIFDDQFSVERPDGSNFTLKIRSTKLEDSAMYFCASSLRAENSPLHFGNGTRLTVT.